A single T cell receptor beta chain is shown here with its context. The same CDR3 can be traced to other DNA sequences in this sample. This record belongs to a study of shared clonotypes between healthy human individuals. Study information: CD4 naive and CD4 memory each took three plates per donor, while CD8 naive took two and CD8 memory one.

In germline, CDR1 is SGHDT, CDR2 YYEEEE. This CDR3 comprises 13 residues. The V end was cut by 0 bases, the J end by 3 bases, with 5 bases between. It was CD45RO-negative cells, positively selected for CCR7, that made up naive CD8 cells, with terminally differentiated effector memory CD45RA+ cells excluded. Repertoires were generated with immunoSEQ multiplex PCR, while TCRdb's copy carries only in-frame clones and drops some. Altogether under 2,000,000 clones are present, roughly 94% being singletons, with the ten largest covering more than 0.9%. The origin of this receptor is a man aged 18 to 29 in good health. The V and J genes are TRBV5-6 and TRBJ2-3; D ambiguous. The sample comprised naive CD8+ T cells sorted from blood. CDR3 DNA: TGTGCCAGCAGCTTGGATAGTACAGATACGCAGTATTTT. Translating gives CASSLDSTDTQYF.